The 7 T cell receptor beta chains in this list originate from one sample, sequenced in a study of CD8 T cells in ankylosing spondylitis. Overall study results and limits: Ankylosing spondylitis blood seemed to carry a telltale TCR beta motif made of under 10 highly homologous variants.

TCRdb called the 5' RACE reads again in MiXCR, with one record for every CDR3 protein. The table has approximately 220,000 distinct CDR3 sequences, approximately 20% seen once. Their antigens remain unidentified. Material for sequencing was blood, either unsorted or a sorted T cell fraction (not recorded which). The receptors here all came from a male donor with ankylosing spondylitis.

The chain carries TRBV5-1 and TRBJ2-3; D not resolved. The CDR3 is made up of 17 amino acids. V shed 4 bases and J shed 1 base, with 19 bases lying between them. In germline, CDR1 is SGHRS, CDR2 YFSETQ. CDR3 coding DNA: TGCGCCAGCAGCCCGTTCTCGCCAGGTTACGGCACAGATACGCAGTATTTT. Protein product: CASSPFSPGYGTDTQYF.

The rearrangement links TRBV12-3 or TRBV12-4 to TRBJ1-2; D ambiguous. The CDR3 runs to 13 residues. The V and J ends lost 2 bases and 10 bases respectively, with 14 bases between them. CDR3 sequence: CASSLNVGRVYTF. The CDR3 region has the DNA TGTGCCAGCAGTTTAAACGTCGGCCGGGTCTACACCTTC.

This clonotype was found many times. CDR3 loop: CASSQAGGYTDTQYF. CDR3 coding DNA: TGCGCCAGCAGCCAAGCGGGAGGGTACACAGATACGCAGTATTTT. This chain joins TRBV4-1 and TRBJ2-3, with TRBD2 identical over 8 bases. The CDR3 runs 15 residues. Trimming took 1 base from V and 2 from J; bases not matched to a gene: 2. Germline V gene sequence: CDR1 MGHRA, CDR2 YSYEKL.

V is TRBV2 and J is TRBJ2-7; D is tentatively TRBD1 or TRBD2 (5 bases each). Germline CDR1 is SNHLY and CDR2 is FYNNEI. The V and J ends lost 1 base and 4 bases respectively, with 11 bases between them. The CDR3 is 14 amino acids. CDR3 in DNA: TGTGCCAGCAGTGAAGGGGTCAGGGAGTACGAGCAGTACTTC. This gives the protein CASSEGVREYEQYF.

This clonotype has only a few counts. This chain joins TRBV7-9 and TRBJ1-1; TRBD1 agrees at 11 bases. The length of the CDR3 is 15 residues. The V and J ends lost 5 bases and 4 bases, in that order; junction bases with no gene match: 6. Germline-derived CDR1 and CDR2 are SEHNR and FQNEAQ (reference sequence). The CDR3 sequence: CASSPTGQGVTEAFF. The CDR3 coding sequence is TGTGCCAGCAGCCCGACGGGACAGGGGGTCACTGAAGCTTTCTTT.

This clonotype was detected a few times. Here the CDR3 DNA reads TGCAGTGCTAGAGATTGGGCCGGGGAGCTGTTTTTT. It codes for CSARDWAGELFF. The chain carries TRBV20-1 and TRBJ2-2; D gene unclear. CDR3 size: 12 residues. V shed 0 bases and J shed 6 bases, with 5 bases lying between them. CDR1 and CDR2 from the germline V gene are DFQATT and SNEGSKA (reference sequence).

This clonotype has more than one count but fewer than ten. This chain joins TRBV4-1 and TRBJ2-7, with D hard to call. Trimming stripped 0 bases from V and 3 bases from J, with 9 bases between. The length of the CDR3 is 14 residues. Germline values: CDR1 MGHRA, CDR2 YSYEKL. The CDR3 DNA follows: TGCGCCAGCAGCCAAGAACGTCAGCTCTACGAGCAGTACTTC. This translates into CASSQERQLYEQYF.